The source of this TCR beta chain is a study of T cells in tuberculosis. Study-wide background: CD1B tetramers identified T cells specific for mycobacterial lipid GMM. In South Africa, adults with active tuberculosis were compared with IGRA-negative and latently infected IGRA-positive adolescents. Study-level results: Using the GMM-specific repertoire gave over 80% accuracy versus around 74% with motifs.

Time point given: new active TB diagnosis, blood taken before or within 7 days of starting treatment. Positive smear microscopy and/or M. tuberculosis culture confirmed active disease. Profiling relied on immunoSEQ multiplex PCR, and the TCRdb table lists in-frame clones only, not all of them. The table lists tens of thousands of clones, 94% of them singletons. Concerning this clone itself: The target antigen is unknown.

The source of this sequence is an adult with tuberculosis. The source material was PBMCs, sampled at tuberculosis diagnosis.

The CDR3 loop reads CASSLILPGNGYTF. In DNA form, the CDR3 reads TGTGCCAGCAGCTTGATCCTACCCGGGAATGGCTACACCTTC. J is TRBJ1-2 and V is TRBV5-6; D gene ambiguous. This CDR3 is built from 14 residues. V gave up 1 base and J gave up 6 bases, with 13 bases separating them. Germline V lookup: CDR1 SGHDT, CDR2 YYEEEE.